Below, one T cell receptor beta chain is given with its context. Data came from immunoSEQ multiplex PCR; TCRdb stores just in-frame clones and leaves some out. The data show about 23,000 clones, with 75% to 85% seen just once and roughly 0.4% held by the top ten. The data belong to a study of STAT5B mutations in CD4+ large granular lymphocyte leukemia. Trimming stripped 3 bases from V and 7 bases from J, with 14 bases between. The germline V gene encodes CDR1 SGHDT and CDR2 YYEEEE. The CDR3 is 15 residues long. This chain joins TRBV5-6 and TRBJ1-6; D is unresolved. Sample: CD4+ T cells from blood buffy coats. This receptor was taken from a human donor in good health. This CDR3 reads CASSSDRLKNSPLHF. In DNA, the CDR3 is TGTGCCAGCAGCTCGGACCGACTAAAAAATTCACCCCTCCACTTT.